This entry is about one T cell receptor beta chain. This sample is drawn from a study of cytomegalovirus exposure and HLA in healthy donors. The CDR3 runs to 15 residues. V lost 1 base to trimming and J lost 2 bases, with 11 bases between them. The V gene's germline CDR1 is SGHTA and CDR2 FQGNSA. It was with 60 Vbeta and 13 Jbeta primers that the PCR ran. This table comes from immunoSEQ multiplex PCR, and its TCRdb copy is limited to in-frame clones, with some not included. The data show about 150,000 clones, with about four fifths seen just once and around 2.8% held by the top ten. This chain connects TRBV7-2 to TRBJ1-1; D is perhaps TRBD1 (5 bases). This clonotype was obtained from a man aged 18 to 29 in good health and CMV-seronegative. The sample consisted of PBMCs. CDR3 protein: CASSLGGVRNTEAFF. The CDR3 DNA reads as TGTGCCAGCAGCTTAGGGGGCGTGAGAAACACTGAAGCTTTCTTT.